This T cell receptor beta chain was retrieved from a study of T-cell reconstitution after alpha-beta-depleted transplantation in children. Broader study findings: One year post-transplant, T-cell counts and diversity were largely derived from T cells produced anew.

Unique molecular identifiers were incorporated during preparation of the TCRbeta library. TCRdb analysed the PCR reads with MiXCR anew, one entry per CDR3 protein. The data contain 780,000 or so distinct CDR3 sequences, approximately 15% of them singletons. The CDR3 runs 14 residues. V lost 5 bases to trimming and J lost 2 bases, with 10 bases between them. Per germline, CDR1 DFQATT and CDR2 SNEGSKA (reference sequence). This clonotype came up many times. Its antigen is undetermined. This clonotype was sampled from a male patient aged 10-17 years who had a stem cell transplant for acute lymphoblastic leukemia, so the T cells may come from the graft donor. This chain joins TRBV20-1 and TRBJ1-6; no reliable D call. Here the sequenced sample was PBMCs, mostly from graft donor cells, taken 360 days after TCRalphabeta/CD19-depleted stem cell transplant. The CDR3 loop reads CSAQTAAYNSPLHF. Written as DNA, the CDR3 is TGCAGTGCTCAGACCGCTGCCTATAATTCACCCCTCCACTTT.